The clone carrying this TCR beta chain was counted between two and nine times. Its antigen is not identified. The study ran its PCR with 60 Vbeta and 13 Jbeta primers. Sequencing used immunoSEQ multiplex PCR; TCRdb keeps in-frame clones, though not all of them. This table holds tens of thousands of clones, about 75% found once. This entry comes from a study of cytomegalovirus exposure and HLA in healthy donors. General study points: A previous analysis found most TCR beta V segments productive roughly 87% or roughly 30% of the time. Among TCR beta chains of equal frequency, HLA-associated ones were more clonally expanded in a later analysis.

When sampled, the donors appeared nominally healthy, though they likely had unrecorded immune exposures. The ends were cut back, 1 base at V and 1 base at J, with 12 bases in the middle. The CDR3 has 15 amino acids. CDR1 and CDR2 (germline): GTSNPN, SVGIG (reference sequence). The source is a man aged 55 to 70 in good health and CMV-seropositive. The chain has TRBV30 and TRBJ2-3; possible D gene TRBD2, 6 bases. The sample was PBMCs. Written as DNA, the CDR3 is TGTGCCTGGAGTGACCGGGACTTCCGCACAGATACGCAGTATTTT. This encodes CAWSDRDFRTDTQYF.